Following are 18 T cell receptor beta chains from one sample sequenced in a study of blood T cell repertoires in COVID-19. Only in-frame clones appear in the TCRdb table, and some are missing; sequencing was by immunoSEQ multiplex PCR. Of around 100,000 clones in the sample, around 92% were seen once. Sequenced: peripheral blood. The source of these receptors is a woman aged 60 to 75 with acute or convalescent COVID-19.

The CDR3 is CASSQEAQASAFF. CDR3 DNA sequence: TGCGCCAGCAGCCAAGAAGCACAGGCTTCGGCTTTCTTT. V is TRBV4-1 and J is TRBJ1-1, with D possibly TRBD1 on 5 matching bases. The CDR3 is made up of 13 amino acids. In germline, CDR1 is MGHRA, CDR2 YSYEKL. V was pared by 0 bases and J by 11 bases, with 13 bases between.

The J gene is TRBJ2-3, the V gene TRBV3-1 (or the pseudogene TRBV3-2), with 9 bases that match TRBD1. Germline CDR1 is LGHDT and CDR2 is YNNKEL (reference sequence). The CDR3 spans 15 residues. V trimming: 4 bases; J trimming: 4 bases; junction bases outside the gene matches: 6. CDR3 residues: CASSLGQGNSDTQYF. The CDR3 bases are TGTGCCAGCAGCCTGGGACAGGGAAATTCAGATACGCAGTATTTT.

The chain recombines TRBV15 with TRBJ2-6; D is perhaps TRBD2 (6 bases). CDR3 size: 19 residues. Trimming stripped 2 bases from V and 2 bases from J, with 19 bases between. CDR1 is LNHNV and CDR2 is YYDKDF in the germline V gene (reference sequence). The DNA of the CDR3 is TGTGCCACCAGCAGACCGGCGGAGGGGCTCGCGCCTGGGGCCAACGTCCTGACTTTC. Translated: CATSRPAEGLAPGANVLTF. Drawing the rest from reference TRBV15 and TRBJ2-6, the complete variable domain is DAMVIQNPRYQVTQFGKPVTLSCSQTLNHNVMYWYQQKSSQAPKLLFHYYDKDFNNEADTPDNFQSRRPNTSFCFLDIRSPGLGDTAMYLCATSRPAEGLAPGANVLTFGAGSRLTVL.

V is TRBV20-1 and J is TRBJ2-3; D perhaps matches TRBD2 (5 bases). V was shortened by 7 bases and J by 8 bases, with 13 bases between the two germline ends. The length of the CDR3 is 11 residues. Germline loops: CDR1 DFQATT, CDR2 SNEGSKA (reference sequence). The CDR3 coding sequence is TGCAGTGTTACCCTAGCCCCTACGCAGTATTTT. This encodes CSVTLAPTQYF.

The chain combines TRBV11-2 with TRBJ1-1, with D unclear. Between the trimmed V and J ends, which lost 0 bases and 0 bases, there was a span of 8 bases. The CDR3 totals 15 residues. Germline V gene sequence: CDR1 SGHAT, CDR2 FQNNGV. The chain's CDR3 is CASSLDSGLNTEAFF. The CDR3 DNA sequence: TGTGCCAGCAGCTTAGATTCCGGGTTGAACACTGAAGCTTTCTTT.

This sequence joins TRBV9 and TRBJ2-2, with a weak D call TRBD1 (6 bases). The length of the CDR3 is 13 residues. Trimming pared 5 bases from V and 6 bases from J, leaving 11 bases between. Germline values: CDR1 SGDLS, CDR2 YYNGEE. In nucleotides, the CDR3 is TGTGCCAGCAGTATACAGGGCGCCGGGGAGCTGTTTTTT. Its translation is CASSIQGAGELFF.

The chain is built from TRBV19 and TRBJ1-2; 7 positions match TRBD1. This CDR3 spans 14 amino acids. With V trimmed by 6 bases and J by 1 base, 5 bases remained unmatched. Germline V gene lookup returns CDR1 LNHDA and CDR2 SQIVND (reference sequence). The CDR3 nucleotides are TGTGCCAGTAGCCCGGACAGGTTTAACTATGGCTACACCTTC. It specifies CASSPDRFNYGYTF.

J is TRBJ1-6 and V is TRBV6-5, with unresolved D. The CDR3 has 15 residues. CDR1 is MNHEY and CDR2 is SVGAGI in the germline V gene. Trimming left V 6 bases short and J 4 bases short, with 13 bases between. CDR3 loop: CASRVDAAYNSPLHF. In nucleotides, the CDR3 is TGTGCCAGCAGAGTCGACGCGGCGTATAATTCACCCCTCCACTTT.

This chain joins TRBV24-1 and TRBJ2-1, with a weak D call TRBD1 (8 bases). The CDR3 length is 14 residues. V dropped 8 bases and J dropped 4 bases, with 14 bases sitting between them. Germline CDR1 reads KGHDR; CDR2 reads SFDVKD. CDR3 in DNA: TGTGCCACCAATACAGGGGGGGGGTACAATGAGCAGTTCTTC. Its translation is CATNTGGGYNEQFF.

CDR3 bases: TGTGCCAGCAGGAGGACTAGCGGGAGAGGAGATACGCAGTATTTT. This codes for CASRRTSGRGDTQYF. J is TRBJ2-3 and V is TRBV6-5, with 13 bases fitting TRBD2. Germline V gene data show CDR1 as MNHEY and CDR2 as SVGAGI. V trimming: 6 bases; J trimming: 5 bases; junction bases outside the gene matches: 5. The CDR3 covers 15 residues.

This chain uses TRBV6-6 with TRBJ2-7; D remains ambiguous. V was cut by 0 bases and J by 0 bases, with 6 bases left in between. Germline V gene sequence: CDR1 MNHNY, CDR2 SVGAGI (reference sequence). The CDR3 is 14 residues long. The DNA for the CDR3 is TGTGCCAGCAGTTACTCCGGTTTCTCCTACGAGCAGTACGTC. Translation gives CASSYSGFSYEQYV.

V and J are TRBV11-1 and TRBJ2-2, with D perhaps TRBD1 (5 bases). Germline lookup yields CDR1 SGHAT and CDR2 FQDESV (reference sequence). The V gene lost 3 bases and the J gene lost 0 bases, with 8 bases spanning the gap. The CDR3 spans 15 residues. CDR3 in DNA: TGTGCCAGCAGCTTGACAGCTACGAACACCGGGGAGCTGTTTTTT. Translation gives CASSLTATNTGELFF.

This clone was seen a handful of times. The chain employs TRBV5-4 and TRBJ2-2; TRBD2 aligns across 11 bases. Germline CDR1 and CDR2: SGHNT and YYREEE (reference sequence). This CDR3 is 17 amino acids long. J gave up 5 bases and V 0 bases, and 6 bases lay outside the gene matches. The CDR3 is CASSLAGGLAVTGELFF. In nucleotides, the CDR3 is TGTGCCAGCAGCTTGGCGGGGGGACTAGCGGTTACCGGGGAGCTGTTTTTT.

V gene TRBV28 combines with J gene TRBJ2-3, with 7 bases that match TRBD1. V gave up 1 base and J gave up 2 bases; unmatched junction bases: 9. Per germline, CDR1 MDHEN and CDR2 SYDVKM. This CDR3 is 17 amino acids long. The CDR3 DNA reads TGTGCCAGCAGTTTATCTCCGACAGGGTACCTCACAGATACGCAGTATTTT. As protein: CASSLSPTGYLTDTQYF.

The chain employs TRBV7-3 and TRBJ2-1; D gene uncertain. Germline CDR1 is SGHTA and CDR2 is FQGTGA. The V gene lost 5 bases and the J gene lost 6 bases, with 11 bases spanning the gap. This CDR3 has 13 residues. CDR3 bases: TGTGCCAGCAGCCCCCGCGTGAGCAATGAGCAGTTCTTC. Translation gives CASSPRVSNEQFF. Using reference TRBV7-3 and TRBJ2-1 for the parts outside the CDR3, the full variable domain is GAGVSQTPSNKVTEKGKYVELRCDPISGHTALYWYRQSLGQGPEFLIYFQGTGAADDSGLPNDRFFAVRPEGSVSTLKIQRTERGDSAVYLCASSPRVSNEQFFGPGTRLTVL.

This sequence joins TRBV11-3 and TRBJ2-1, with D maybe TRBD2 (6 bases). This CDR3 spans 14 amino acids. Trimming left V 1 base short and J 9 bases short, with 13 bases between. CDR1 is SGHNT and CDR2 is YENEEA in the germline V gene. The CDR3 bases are TGTGCCAGCAGCTTAGTGGGGACTCGGGGTGAGCAGTTCTTC. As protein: CASSLVGTRGEQFF. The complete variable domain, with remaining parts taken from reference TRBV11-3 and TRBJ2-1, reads EAGVVQSPRYKIIEKKQPVAFWCNPISGHNTLYWYLQNLGQGPELLIRYENEEAVDDSQLPKDRFSAERLKGVDSTLKIQPAELGDSAVYLCASSLVGTRGEQFFGPGTRLTVL.

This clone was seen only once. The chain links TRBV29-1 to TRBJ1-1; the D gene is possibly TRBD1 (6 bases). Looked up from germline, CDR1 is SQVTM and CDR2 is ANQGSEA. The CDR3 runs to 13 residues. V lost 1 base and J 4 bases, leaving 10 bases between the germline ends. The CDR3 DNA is TGCAGCGTTGAAGGGACAGCGAGCACTGAAGCTTTCTTT. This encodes CSVEGTASTEAFF.

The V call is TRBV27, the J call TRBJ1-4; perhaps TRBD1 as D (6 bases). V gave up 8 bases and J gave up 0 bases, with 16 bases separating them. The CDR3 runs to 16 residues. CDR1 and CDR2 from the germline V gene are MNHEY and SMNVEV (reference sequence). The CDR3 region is CASAPRNRATNEKLFF. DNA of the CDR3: TGTGCCAGCGCCCCACGAAACAGGGCAACTAATGAAAAACTGTTTTTT. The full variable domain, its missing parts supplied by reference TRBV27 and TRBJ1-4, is EAQVTQNPRYLITVTGKKLTVTCSQNMNHEYMSWYRQDPGLGLRQIYYSMNVEVTDKGDVPEGYKVSRKEKRNFPLILESPSPNQTSLYFCASAPRNRATNEKLFFGSGTQLSVL.